The 25 T cell receptor beta chains in this list originate from one sample, sequenced in a study of early T cells in non-severe SARS-CoV-2 infection. TCRdb called the 5' RACE reads again in MiXCR, with one record for every CDR3 protein. The table lists 39,000 or so distinct CDR3 sequences, roughly 6% of them singletons. Source: whole blood, taken at baseline. Receptor source: an adult who was a healthcare worker with PCR-confirmed SARS-CoV-2 infection or an uninfected control (not recorded which).

This clonotype was picked up many times. The chain has TRBV29-1 and TRBJ2-3, with TRBD1 matching over 8 bases. The CDR3 is 15 amino acids. The germline CDR1 and CDR2 sequences are SQVTM and ANQGSEA. V shed 0 bases, J shed 4 bases, and the junction held 6 bases outside the gene matches. CDR3 protein: CSVEDPTGAADTQYF. CDR3 in DNA: TGCAGCGTTGAAGATCCGACAGGGGCGGCAGATACGCAGTATTTT.

This clonotype appeared a few times. The chain combines TRBV5-1 with TRBJ2-7; 9 nucleotides line up with TRBD1. Germline V lookup: CDR1 SGHRS, CDR2 YFSETQ. Trimming cost V 0 bases and J 3 bases; bases outside gene matches: 4. The CDR3 is 15 amino acids. The CDR3 bases are TGCGCCAGCAGCTTGGCCCCGGGACAGGGCTACGAGCAGTACTTC. This sequence encodes CASSLAPGQGYEQYF.

This clonotype was counted ten times or more. The chain employs TRBV21-1 and TRBJ2-5; TRBD2 reflects the table's D call only, with no check against the DNA. TRBV21-1 is noted as a pseudogene. The CDR3 is 14 amino acids. CDR3 loop: CASSKAREGETQYF. CDR3 in DNA: TGTGCCAGCAGCAAAGCGCGGGAGGGAGAGACCCAGTACTTC.

The sample holds a few counts of this clonotype. The chain carries TRBV6-2 or TRBV6-3 and TRBJ2-7, with 7 nucleotides matching TRBD1. The CDR3 consists of 15 residues. Per germline, CDR1 MNHEY and CDR2 SVGEGT. With V trimmed by 2 bases and J by 5 bases, 9 bases remained unmatched. The CDR3 loop is CASSYLRQGRHEQYF. The CDR3 region has the DNA TGTGCCAGCAGTTACCTCCGACAGGGTCGCCACGAGCAGTACTTC.

The chain combines TRBV20-1 with TRBJ2-1, with 10 bases fitting TRBD2. This CDR3 has 17 amino acids. V trimming: 6 bases; J trimming: 1 base; junction bases outside the gene matches: 12. Germline V gene lookup returns CDR1 DFQATT and CDR2 SNEGSKA (reference sequence). This CDR3 is CSADSGRSYYSYNEQFF. The CDR3 DNA reads TGCAGTGCCGATAGCGGGAGGTCCTACTATTCCTACAATGAGCAGTTCTTC.

This clonotype appeared many times. The chain recombines TRBV7-3 with TRBJ2-3; TRBD2 matches at 8 bases. The ends lost 5 bases at V and 0 bases at J; junction bases unmatched: 19. The CDR3 extends over 20 amino acids. Per germline, CDR1 SGHTA and CDR2 FQGTGA. The CDR3 region is CASSMTRGTRAGVSTDTQYF. The CDR3 DNA reads as TGTGCCAGCAGCATGACCCGAGGGACTAGGGCGGGAGTTAGCACAGATACGCAGTATTTT.

This clonotype appeared a few times. The gene calls are TRBV6-2 or TRBV6-3 and TRBJ2-2; the D gene is possibly TRBD1 (6 bases). Germline V gene lookup returns CDR1 MNHEY and CDR2 SVGEGT. V shed 2 bases and J shed 1 base, with 14 bases lying between them. CDR3 length: 17 residues. CDR3 DNA sequence: TGTGCCAGCAGTTACCTCGTGAGGACAGTGAACACCGGGGAGCTGTTTTTT. Amino acid sequence: CASSYLVRTVNTGELFF.

This clonotype has just a few counts. J is TRBJ2-7 and V is TRBV12-3 or TRBV12-4; D possibly uses TRBD1 or TRBD2 (5 bases each). Trimming left V 2 bases short and J 5 bases short, with 16 bases between. The CDR3 spans 15 residues. The CDR3: CASSLWGKRLNEQYF. Here the CDR3 DNA reads TGTGCCAGCAGTTTATGGGGCAAGCGGTTGAACGAGCAGTACTTC.

This clonotype was observed at least ten times. The chain combines TRBV10-1 with TRBJ1-1; the D is unclear. The CDR3 totals 15 residues. From germline, CDR1 is WNHNN and CDR2 SYGVQD (reference sequence). Trimming removed 1 base at V and 2 bases at J, with 11 bases between. The CDR3 loop is CASSEFLGPNTEAFF. The CDR3 DNA reads as TGCGCCAGCAGTGAGTTTTTAGGGCCCAACACTGAAGCTTTCTTT.

Many counts were recorded for this clonotype. One end of the junction is discordant with germline, which a read error may explain. The chain combines TRBV20-1 with TRBJ2-4, with TRBD2 matching over 7 bases. The CDR3 covers 14 residues. The germline V gene has CDR1 DFQATT and CDR2 SNEGSKA (reference sequence). The chain's CDR3 is CSSSGLLAKNIQYF. CDR3 nucleotides: TGCAGTTCTAGCGGACTCCTAGCCAAAAACATTCAGTACTTC.

This clonotype was seen at least ten times. The gene calls are TRBV12-3 or TRBV12-4 and TRBJ1-6; maybe TRBD1 (6 bases). The CDR3 spans 15 residues. Trimming left V 3 bases short and J 9 bases short, with 15 bases between. The CDR3 nucleotides read TGTGCCAGCAGTTTGACCCAGGGGCAAGGTTCACCCCTCCACTTT. The encoded protein is CASSLTQGQGSPLHF.

The chain carries TRBV6-2 or TRBV6-3 and TRBJ2-7; the D gene is possibly TRBD2 (7 bases). CDR1 is MNHEY, CDR2 SVGEGT, per germline. CDR3 length equals 13 residues. Trimming took off 6 bases at V and 2 bases at J, with 11 bases between the two ends. CDR3 residues: CASSPGGPYEQYF. The CDR3 DNA is TGTGCCAGCAGCCCGGGGGGCCCCTACGAGCAGTACTTC.

This clonotype came up many times. The V and J genes are TRBV9 and TRBJ2-3, with TRBD2 as a possible D gene (5 bases). V was trimmed by 2 bases and J by 2 bases, leaving 9 bases between them. The CDR3 extends over 14 amino acids. CDR1 and CDR2 (germline): SGDLS, YYNGEE. In nucleotides, the CDR3 is TGTGCCAGCAGCGTCGGACTCCCCACAGATACGCAGTATTTT. It encodes CASSVGLPTDTQYF.

This clonotype has at least ten counts. This chain joins TRBV7-9 and TRBJ2-5; unclear D gene. Looked up from germline, CDR1 is SEHNR and CDR2 is FQNEAQ (reference sequence). V was cut by 2 bases and J by 5 bases, with 9 bases left in between. The CDR3 has 13 residues. The CDR3: CASSLSPRETQYF. CDR3 bases: TGTGCCAGCAGCTTATCTCCACGGGAGACCCAGTACTTC.

This clonotype was recorded at least ten times. The chain has TRBV5-1 and TRBJ1-4; no reliable D call. This CDR3 spans 14 amino acids. V was shortened by 0 bases and J by 7 bases, with 10 bases between the two germline ends. The germline CDR1 and CDR2 sequences are SGHRS and YFSETQ. Here the CDR3 DNA reads TGCGCCAGCAGCTTGGCCGTCGGGTCTGAAAAACTGTTTTTT. Encoded protein: CASSLAVGSEKLFF. The complete variable domain, with remaining parts taken from reference TRBV5-1 and TRBJ1-4, reads KAGVTQTPRYLIKTRGQQVTLSCSPISGHRSVSWYQQTPGQGLQFLFEYFSETQRNKGNFPGRFSGRQFSNSRSEMNVSTLELGDSALYLCASSLAVGSEKLFFGSGTQLSVL.

This clonotype was seen a handful of times. V is TRBV7-2 and J is TRBJ2-1; D remains unclear. CDR3 size: 15 residues. Trimming cost V 0 bases and J 7 bases, with 13 bases left between them. Germline CDR1 SGHTA, CDR2 FQGNSA. The CDR3 DNA sequence: TGTGCCAGCAGCTTAGCAAGGGTCCAGACGAATGAGCAGTTCTTC. It encodes CASSLARVQTNEQFF.

This clonotype has a count of ten or more. V usage is TRBV6-6 and J usage is TRBJ2-3, with D perhaps assigned TRBD1 or TRBD2 (7 bases each). Germline CDR1 is MNHNY and CDR2 is SVGAGI (reference sequence). The CDR3 has 16 amino acids. Trimming left V 6 bases short and J 0 bases short, with 16 bases between. The CDR3: CASRGQTSSSTDTQYF. CDR3 nucleotides: TGTGCCAGCAGGGGACAGACTAGCAGCAGCACAGATACGCAGTATTTT.

This clonotype was observed many times. The genes are TRBV11-2 and TRBJ1-2, with D tentatively TRBD1 (6 bases). The CDR3 runs 17 residues. The ends were cut back, 7 bases at V and 1 base at J, with 22 bases in the middle. The V gene's germline CDR1 is SGHAT and CDR2 FQNNGV. The DNA for the CDR3 is TGTGCCAGCACCCCGACAGGCGAAAGAGGATTTAACTATGGCTACACCTTC. Protein: CASTPTGERGFNYGYTF.

This clonotype was counted many times. This chain links TRBV11-2 with TRBJ2-7; D gene uncertain. Germline V gene data show CDR1 as SGHAT and CDR2 as FQNNGV. The CDR3 runs 13 residues. Trimming removed 2 bases at V and 4 bases at J, with 9 bases between. In DNA, the CDR3 is TGTGCCAGCAGCTTAAGTTTATCGTACGAGCAGTACTTC. Translation gives CASSLSLSYEQYF.

This clonotype was recorded a few times. Germline is not matched at one junction end, which may reflect a read error. J is TRBJ2-2 and V is TRBV10-3, with D possibly being TRBD1 or TRBD2 (5 bases each). This CDR3 contains 15 residues. Germline assignment: CDR1 ENHRY and CDR2 SYGVKD. The CDR3 nucleotides are TGTGTCATCAGTGCCGGGACCCTGTACACCGGGGAGCTGTTTTTT. It yields the protein CVISAGTLYTGELFF.

This clonotype was seen many times. This sequence joins TRBV6-2 or TRBV6-3 and TRBJ1-5; TRBD1 is a possible D gene (6 bases). Trimming removed 2 bases from V and 6 bases from J, with 11 bases in between. The CDR3 runs 14 residues. Per the germline V gene, CDR1 is MNHEY and CDR2 is SVGEGT. The CDR3 here is CASSYGGAGQPQHF. In DNA, the CDR3 is TGTGCCAGCAGTTACGGGGGCGCGGGTCAGCCCCAGCATTTT.

This clonotype has more than one count but fewer than ten. At one of its ends the junction is not consistent with the germline gene, which may arise from a read error. The chain recombines TRBV29-1 with TRBJ2-7; 10 nucleotides line up with TRBD1. The V gene's germline CDR1 is SQVTM and CDR2 ANQGSEA. The CDR3 has 12 amino acids. CDR3 DNA: TGCAGCGGCACCGGGACAGGGGAGTCAGAAGTATTC. Encoded protein: CSGTGTGESEVF.

This clonotype was seen repeatedly, ten times or more. V usage is TRBV20-1 and J usage is TRBJ1-1; the D gene is possibly TRBD1 (6 bases). CDR3 size: 13 residues. Germline loops: CDR1 DFQATT, CDR2 SNEGSKA (reference sequence). V was pared by 1 base and J by 10 bases, with 16 bases between. The CDR3 is CSARAGADKGAFF. CDR3 nucleotide sequence: TGCAGTGCTAGAGCGGGGGCTGATAAGGGAGCTTTCTTT.

In this sample, this clonotype is medium-sized (0.01 to 0.1%). The chain joins TRBV20-1 to TRBJ1-1; D gene uncertain. Between the trimmed V and J ends, which lost 3 bases and 2 bases, there was a span of 7 bases. Germline values: CDR1 DFQATT, CDR2 SNEGSKA (reference sequence). The CDR3 has 12 amino acids. The CDR3 loop reads CSASISNTEAFF. CDR3 in DNA: TGCAGTGCTAGTATCAGCAACACTGAAGCTTTCTTT.

The J gene is TRBJ2-5, the V gene TRBV4-2; 8 bases fit TRBD2. Germline V gene lookup returns CDR1 LGHNA and CDR2 YNFKEQ. The CDR3 contains 17 residues. V shed 1 base, J shed 1 base, and the junction held 8 bases outside the gene matches. The DNA of the CDR3 is TGTGCCAGCAGCCAAGGCGATAGCGGGGCCAGCCAAGAGACCCAGTACTTC. It translates to CASSQGDSGASQETQYF.